Listed below are T cell receptor beta chains from one sample, sequenced in a study of cytomegalovirus exposure and HLA in healthy donors. Repertoires were generated with immunoSEQ multiplex PCR, while TCRdb's copy carries only in-frame clones and drops some. This sample carries 140,000 to 150,000 clones, 70% of them seen once, and the ten largest clones take around 1.9%. Input material: PBMCs. Receptors were obtained from a woman aged 55-69 years in good health and CMV-seropositive. The CDR3 runs from the conserved cysteine through the conserved F or W. A D gene is named only where the DNA matches it firmly. Clone size is given for some rows only: seen once, a few or many times, or a class if the clone is expanded.

>TRBJ2-3|TRBD1|.|TRBV6-1
TGTGCCAGCAGTGACACAGGGGCCCCGCGGTGGGATACGCAGTATTTT
CASSDTGAPRWDTQYF
>TRBJ1-3|.|.|TRBV5-4
TGTGCCAGCAGCTTGGGGGGGGCTGGAAACACCATATATTTT
CASSLGGAGNTIYF
>TRBJ2-7|TRBD1|.|TRBV18
TGTGCCAGCTCACCACTGGACAGGAGCCACGAGCAGTACTTC
CASSPLDRSHEQYF
>TRBJ2-7|.|once|TRBV28
TGTGCCAGCAGTTTTGACCCCCAGGGAGAGCAGTACTTC
CASSFDPQGEQYF
>TRBJ2-5|TRBD1|.|TRBV12-5
TGTGCTAGTGGTTTGGGATTGGTAGGGGGCGGACAAGAGACCCAGTACTTC
CASGLGLVGGGQETQYF
>TRBJ2-5|TRBD2|.|TRBV6-1
TGTGCCAGCAGTGAATTCGTAGCGGGAGACGCGGAGACCCAGTACTTC
CASSEFVAGDAETQYF
>TRBJ2-7|TRBD1|.|TRBV2
TGTGCCAGCAGTGTGTGGACAGGGTCTACGGGGCAGTACTTC
CASSVWTGSTGQYF
>TRBJ1-2|.|.|TRBV5-1
TGCGCCAGCAGCTTATCTCTGGGGCCCTATGGCTACACCTTC
CASSLSLGPYGYTF
>TRBJ1-2|.|few|TRBV5-1
TGCGCCAGCCACCAACCGGACAGTTTAGGCTATGGCTACACCTTC
CASHQPDSLGYGYTF
>TRBJ2-1|.|.|TRBV5-1
TGCGCCAGCAGCTTGAGTCCTAGCGCTGGCTCCTACAATGAGCAGTTCTTC
CASSLSPSAGSYNEQFF
>TRBJ1-5|.|.|TRBV10-3
TGTGCCACCACGAAAGGGGGAGATCAGCCCCAGCATTTT
CATTKGGDQPQHF
>TRBJ2-7|.|.|TRBV23-1
TGCGCCAGCAGTCAATCGGGCAGAGTGGTCTACGAGCAGTACTTC
CASSQSGRVVYEQYF
>TRBJ1-1|TRBD1|.|TRBV5-1
TGCGCCAGCAGCTCGGACGGACAGGGAAACACTGAAGCTTTCTTT
CASSSDGQGNTEAFF
>TRBJ1-2|.|.|TRBV5-6
TGTGCCAGCAGCTTGGAGACAGAGCTGAACTATGGCTACACCTTC
CASSLETELNYGYTF
>TRBJ1-4|TRBD1|.|TRBV18
TGTGCCAGCTCGCCGAGACAGGGAGCAACTAATGAAAAACTGTTTTTT
CASSPRQGATNEKLFF
>TRBJ2-5|.|.|TRBV5-1
TGCGCCAGCAGCTCGGGGGGCGTGGAGGAGACCCAGTACTTC
CASSSGGVEETQYF
>TRBJ2-7|TRBD1|.|TRBV28
TGTGCCAGCAGTCGTCCGGGACAGGGTCTGTACGAGCAGTACTTC
CASSRPGQGLYEQYF
>TRBJ2-6|.|.|TRBV10-3
TGTGCCATCGCCGAGGTCTCTGGGGCCAACGTCCTGACTTTC
CAIAEVSGANVLTF
>TRBJ2-1|TRBD1|.|TRBV7-8
TGTGCCAGCAGGCATGGACAGGGGGCCGGGAATGAGCAGTTCTTC
CASRHGQGAGNEQFF
>TRBJ2-5|.|.|TRBV4-2
TGTGCCAGCAGCCAAGGGAGACTCGCTGAGACCCAGTACTTC
CASSQGRLAETQYF